Presented here are 13 T cell receptor beta chains from one specimen sequenced in a study of T cells in Graves' hyperthyroidism and ophthalmopathy. RNA transcripts were the template for amplifying TCR beta CDR3 regions. First-round RT-PCR targeting the TCR CDR3 was performed with the HTBI primer set. TCRdb independently ran MiXCR on the multiplex PCR reads; one entry per CDR3 protein. Among about 610,000 distinct CDR3 sequences listed, approximately 14% were seen once. Sequencing input: blood. The receptors derive from a woman in her thirties or forties with Graves' ophthalmopathy.

This clonotype was counted ten times or more. V is TRBV30 and J is TRBJ1-1, with D maybe TRBD1 (5 bases). This CDR3 contains 12 residues. Germline V gene data show CDR1 as GTSNPN and CDR2 as SVGIG (reference sequence). V lost 4 bases to trimming and J lost 5 bases, with 11 bases between them. The CDR3 coding sequence is TGTGCCTGGACCGGGGGAGATACTGAAGCTTTCTTT. Translation: CAWTGGDTEAFF.

This clonotype appeared many times. This rearrangement joins TRBV12-3 or TRBV12-4 to TRBJ2-5, with 8 positions matching TRBD2. CDR3 size: 16 residues. J was trimmed by 5 bases and V by 7 bases; bases with no gene match: 15. CDR3 in DNA: TGTGCCAGCACCCTCCTGAGCGGGAGAGGGGGTGAGACCCAGTACTTC. As protein: CASTLLSGRGGETQYF.

The sample holds many counts of this clonotype. V usage is TRBV20-1 and J usage is TRBJ2-5; 7 bases match TRBD1. This CDR3 has 12 amino acids. Germline V CDR1 and CDR2: DFQATT, SNEGSKA (reference sequence). Trimming at V came to 6 bases and at J to 2 bases, leaving 3 bases not matched to a gene. CDR3 region: CSAGTAQETQYF. Written as DNA, the CDR3 is TGCAGTGCCGGGACAGCTCAAGAGACCCAGTACTTC.

The chain joins TRBV12-3 or TRBV12-4 to TRBJ2-7; 7 bases are shared with TRBD2. V trimming: 3 bases; J trimming: 4 bases; junction bases outside the gene matches: 9. This CDR3 is built from 15 residues. The CDR3 DNA is TGTGCCAGCAGTTTCGCGGGAGTGGCAAGGTACGAGCAGTACTTC. Protein sequence: CASSFAGVARYEQYF.

This clonotype was seen a few times. The J gene is TRBJ2-7, the V gene TRBV4-1; 10 nucleotides agree with TRBD2. The germline V gene has CDR1 MGHRA and CDR2 YSYEKL. J was trimmed by 1 base and V by 4 bases; bases with no gene match: 10. This CDR3 is built from 17 residues. Written as DNA, the CDR3 is TGCGCCAGCAGCCCGGAGATAGCGGGAGGCCCATCCTACGAGCAGTACTTC. Protein sequence: CASSPEIAGGPSYEQYF.

The chain joins TRBV5-1 to TRBJ1-5; 10 bases align to TRBD1. Germline lookup yields CDR1 SGHRS and CDR2 YFSETQ. There are 15 residues in the CDR3. J was trimmed by 11 bases and V by 0 bases; bases with no gene match: 8. The CDR3 region has the DNA TGCGCCAGCAGCTTGGGGACAGGGGGGCTTGAAGCCCAGCATTTT. This encodes CASSLGTGGLEAQHF.

This clonotype was seen at least ten times. The chain joins TRBV29-1 to TRBJ1-2, with D perhaps matching TRBD1 (5 bases). Germline-derived CDR1 and CDR2 are SQVTM and ANQGSEA. V gave up 0 bases and J gave up 2 bases, with 7 bases separating them. The CDR3 covers 13 residues. In nucleotides, the CDR3 is TGCAGCGTTGAAGATACAGGAAACTATGGCTACACCTTC. Protein sequence: CSVEDTGNYGYTF.

This clonotype occurred many times. CDR3 nucleotide sequence: TGTGCCAGCAAGAAGGGAGACAGGGTCTATGGCTACACCTTC. Protein sequence: CASKKGDRVYGYTF. V usage is TRBV7-2 and J usage is TRBJ1-2; 7 nucleotides align to TRBD1. The CDR3 extends over 14 amino acids. Germline V CDR1 and CDR2: SGHTA, FQGNSA. Trimming removed 7 bases from V and 4 bases from J; junction bases left unmatched: 9.

J is TRBJ2-7 and V is TRBV7-2, with D unclear. Germline loops: CDR1 SGHTA, CDR2 FQGNSA. The CDR3 extends over 14 amino acids. Trimming cost V 5 bases and J 5 bases, with 16 bases left between them. CDR3 amino acids: CASSRRYPADEQYF. The CDR3 DNA reads as TGTGCCAGCAGCCGGAGATATCCCGCGGACGAGCAGTACTTC. Combining the CDR3 with reference TRBV7-2 and TRBJ2-7 gives the whole variable domain GAGVSQSPSNKVTEKGKDVELRCDPISGHTALYWYRQSLGQGLEFLIYFQGNSAPDKSGLPSDRFSAERTGGSVSTLTIQRTQQEDSAVYLCASSRRYPADEQYFGPGTRLTVT.

This clonotype was recorded many times. The chain employs TRBV27 and TRBJ2-7, with D maybe TRBD2 (6 bases). The CDR3 consists of 13 residues. V was trimmed by 7 bases and J by 7 bases, leaving 17 bases between them. Germline CDR1 is MNHEY and CDR2 is SMNVEV (reference sequence). CDR3 DNA sequence: TGTGCCAGCACCGGGGGTGCCGATAGGGAGCAGTACTTC. It yields the protein CASTGGADREQYF.

This clonotype was detected many times. This chain links TRBV30 with TRBJ1-5; D gene unclear. V dropped 2 bases and J dropped 2 bases, with 13 bases sitting between them. Germline values: CDR1 GTSNPN, CDR2 SVGIG (reference sequence). This CDR3 region has 15 residues. The DNA of the CDR3 is TGTGCCTGGAGTTTATACAGTTCCCGCAATCAGCCCCAGCATTTT. Its translation: CAWSLYSSRNQPQHF.

CDR3: CASSGGDTPREPQHF. The CDR3 DNA is TGTGCCAGCAGTGGGGGGGACACACCAAGGGAGCCCCAGCATTTT. The chain couples TRBV2 to TRBJ1-5; a possible D gene is TRBD1 (6 bases). Germline V gene data show CDR1 as SNHLY and CDR2 as FYNNEI. The CDR3 length is 15 residues. Trimming shortened V by 4 bases and J by 8 bases, and 18 bases separated the two germline ends.

This clonotype was seen ten or more times. The chain joins TRBV28 to TRBJ2-5; TRBD2 aligns across 13 bases. CDR3 size: 19 residues. With 6 bases clipped from V and 5 bases from J, the junction kept 18 bases outside the gene matches. Looked up from germline, CDR1 is MDHEN and CDR2 is SYDVKM. The CDR3 DNA is TGTGCCAGCAGGGCCGAGGGGCCAGGGACTAGCGGGAATCGGGAGACCCAGTACTTC. This sequence encodes CASRAEGPGTSGNRETQYF.